Listed below are T cell receptor beta chains from one sample, sequenced in a study of T cell repertoires in cytomegalovirus infection. TCRdb re-called the reads with MiXCR, one entry per CDR3 protein. Here the sample spans 70,000 to 95,000 distinct CDR3 sequences, approximately 30% being singletons. No antigen is known for these receptors. The specimen comprised CD8+ T cells from cultured PBMCs, sampled from culture after CMV antigen stimulation. All receptors derive from a human donor in good health (CMV status not recorded). Some clones in this sample may be carry-over from other donors' samples. CDR3s include the opening cysteine and the closing phenylalanine or tryptophan.

TRBV7-6	TRBJ2-1	CASSNPATINEQFF
TRBV7-8	TRBJ2-2	CASRFRTGTRSTGELFF
TRBV7-8	TRBJ1-2	CASSLTGTDNYGYTF
TRBV12-3/TRBV12-4	TRBJ2-7	CASSPDYNEQYF
TRBV4-2	TRBJ1-4	CASSQPFATNEKLFF
TRBV14	TRBJ1-1	CASSQDPNTEAFF
TRBV27	TRBJ2-3	CASSSSYGRTDTQYF
TRBV27	TRBJ1-2	CASKRAGGPYGYTF
TRBV7-2	TRBJ1-1	CASSSRDITWGMNTEAFF
TRBV7-8	TRBJ2-1	CASSSRGGGGAVYNEQFF
TRBV28	TRBJ1-1	CASRTVTEAFF
TRBV7-9	TRBJ2-3	CASSLGEAVRRGSDTQYF
TRBV20-1	TRBJ2-5	CSARDQWREETQYF
TRBV3-1	TRBJ1-6	CASSQGPGGGNSPLHF
TRBV27	TRBJ2-7	CASSLLVGNEQYF
TRBV7-6	TRBJ1-5	CASSLMQGGSNQPQHF
TRBV5-6	TRBJ2-5	CASSAGRGQETQYF
TRBV14	TRBJ1-2	CASSEDRTGQLGYGYTF
TRBV19	TRBJ2-7	CASSMWGQVDEQYF
TRBV6-1	TRBJ1-5	CASSYYGTGNSNQPQHF
TRBV19	TRBJ2-2	CASSGGQKNTGELFF
TRBV12-3/TRBV12-4	TRBJ2-1	CASSLFPGTGVGDEQFF
TRBV4-1	TRBJ1-6	CASSQDAGQGVSPLHF
TRBV7-2	TRBJ2-5	CASSLFLAGVGETQYF
TRBV7-8	TRBJ2-7	CASSLGAQGRPYEQYF
TRBV18	TRBJ2-5	CASSPVQETQYF
TRBV7-9	TRBJ1-3	CASSLGTLAFYF
TRBV7-6	TRBJ1-4	CASSSSPGVEEKLFF
TRBV7-6	TRBJ1-6	CASSSGQGNSPLHF
TRBV5-4	TRBJ2-5	CASSWDLGETQYF
TRBV2	TRBJ2-3	CASSEPQGFPDTQYF
TRBV2	TRBJ1-1	CASSPLGGGTEAFF
TRBV20-1	TRBJ1-2	CSARDGGSIYGYTF